Ten or more counts support the clone carrying this T cell receptor beta chain. Trimming removed 7 bases from V and 7 bases from J; junction bases left unmatched: 8. Germline lookup yields CDR1 SQVTM and CDR2 ANQGSEA. The CDR3 runs to 13 residues. RNA transcripts provided the source from which TCR beta CDR3 regions were amplified. RT-PCR in the first round (using the HTBI primer set) targeted the TCR CDR3. Each CDR3 protein is one row after TCRdb ran MiXCR on the multiplex PCR reads. The profile shows 340,000 or so distinct CDR3 sequences, around a sixth of them singletons. The sample belongs to a study of T cells in Graves' hyperthyroidism and ophthalmopathy.

This clonotype was obtained from a man aged 25 to 45 with Graves' hyperthyroidism. This rearrangement joins TRBV29-1 to TRBJ2-7, with TRBD2 matching 12 bases. The sequenced sample was blood. CDR3 loop: CSAQLAGGGEQYF. DNA of the CDR3: TGCAGCGCCCAACTAGCGGGAGGAGGGGAGCAGTACTTC.